These T cell receptor beta chains were read from a single sample in a study of regulatory T cells in long-lasting Graves disease. TCRdb reprocessed the multiplex PCR reads via MiXCR and lists one record per CDR3 protein. The sample lists over 500,000 distinct CDR3 sequences, about 16% occurring once. These same records also appear under a second study, on T cells in Graves' hyperthyroidism and ophthalmopathy.

The source was peripheral blood mononuclear cells (PBMCs), collected at new diagnosis, from a patient treated with antithyroid drugs. All receptors come from a man younger than 30 with Graves disease. Both conserved end residues are trimmed from each CDR3. Fields, in order: V gene, CDR3 protein.

>TRBV27
ASSLTSAYEQY
>TRBV6-1
ASSEGSGRAAGETQY
>TRBV7-3
ASSLAKRTEAF
>TRBV5-1
ASSPGRTNSGANVLT
>TRBV5-5
ASSLAGVKGPDQPQH
>TRBV4-2
ASSQGDRGDGYT
>TRBV7-2
ASSLGWGVDTGELF
>TRBV6-1
ASRDRLYEQY
>TRBV3-1
ASSQGLAGAYEQY
>TRBV11-2
ASSGVGDEQF
>TRBV5-1
ASSPSAGQEGTDTQY
>TRBV7-2
ASSPRGPGQGALYEQY
>TRBV9
ASSPRDTHTGELF
>TRBV5-1
ASADSQETQY
>TRBV29-1
SVEDHGTGGYEQY
>TRBV6-1
ASLLGKAGGDEQY
>TRBV6-2/TRBV6-3
ASSRLAGNYNEQF
>TRBV24-1
ATSETASTDTQY
>TRBV20-1
SARGRGLAGGSSYNEQF
>TRBV6-1
ASSESIAAYEQY
>TRBV7-9
ASSLIRTGELF
>TRBV6-2/TRBV6-3
ASSEVSTLFRNSPLH
>TRBV5-1
ASSLGIGTGQHNEQF
>TRBV19
ATGRGGYT
>TRBV9
ASSPGVNQPQH
>TRBV30
AWSQGTYEQY
>TRBV12-5
ASGFILGDRGSGTEAF
>TRBV28
ASSSAGGGNTEAF
>TRBV28
ASSPLDRGSEKLF
>TRBV7-2
ASSSSSGVEQF
>TRBV30
AWAASGPYEQY
>TRBV7-8
ASSLARQETQY
>TRBV7-3
ASSPGPSRNEKLF
>TRBV6-2/TRBV6-3
ASSEMDETQY
>TRBV19
ASAERGPYEQY
>TRBV6-1
ASSEDPTAGSPLH
>TRBV27
ASSLSRGSETQY
>TRBV6-1
ASSEASTLEQY
>TRBV10-3
ATSGTQGSGELF
>TRBV28
AGSLRLAYQETQY
>TRBV20-1
SASPGVQTEAF
>TRBV20-1
SAPVPSSYEQY
>TRBV29-1
SVYRGLYRFNQPQH
>TRBV20-1
SAELAGRETQY
>TRBV20-1
SASGRESGANVLT
>TRBV12-3/TRBV12-4
ASSISGLVSETQY
>TRBV6-1
ASGQGRYSF
>TRBV20-1
SARDGTGDWDEQF
>TRBV7-2
ASSLEGGRRNSPLH
>TRBV6-1
ASGGTLSYEQY
>TRBV6-5
ASSYSRAGGKTFYEQY
>TRBV28
ASSLGTSEAF
>TRBV7-6
ASSLGGGTAQY
>TRBV6-1
ASSEAVTGEQF
>TRBV6-2/TRBV6-3
ASTPSLGGDRIQY
>TRBV20-1
GASVMEGRVLDTQY
>TRBV6-1
ASSSKVAAF
>TRBV19
ASSIQERNTEAF
>TRBV18
ASSTRTGSWETQY
>TRBV7-8
ASSVQGGSSYEQY